Listed below are T cell receptor beta chains from one sample, sequenced in a study of blood T cell repertoires in COVID-19. Only in-frame clones appear in the TCRdb table, and some are missing; sequencing was by immunoSEQ multiplex PCR. The repertoire holds over 120,000 clones, with 70% to 80% as singletons. Sequencing input: peripheral blood. The receptors were sampled from a woman in her sixties or seventies with COVID-19, enrolled during active disease. Both conserved end residues are trimmed from each CDR3. The D gene is left open where the match is weak.

v_call d_call cdr3_aa
TRBV5-1 TRBD1 ASSLGTGDEQY
TRBV20-1 . SAAQGNEQY
TRBV6-6 . ASSSINQPQH
TRBV6-1 TRBD2 ASSDGLAGGTAWETQY
TRBV7-9 . ASSRGTSQQDNEQF
TRBV4-3 TRBD1 ASSQGDKPGQVYEQY
TRBV7-2 TRBD1 ASSANTGGLEKLF
TRBV24-1 . ATSEVQGRLETQY
TRBV3-1/TRBV3-2 TRBD1 ASSQDGWQGGLGSQNIQY
TRBV6-5 . ASSSRVAGNTIY
TRBV28 . ASSLGGAQPQH
TRBV4-1 . ASSQGQINTEAF
TRBV5-1 . ASRLQGTPTDTQY
TRBV6-2/TRBV6-3 TRBD2 ASTPLAGGSGANVLT
TRBV7-2 TRBD1 ASSLNPTGSRYNEQF
TRBV19 TRBD1 ASSTPDRGLGQPQH
TRBV28 . ASRQGYGYT
TRBV6-5 TRBD1 ASISPGTADYGYT
TRBV6-5 . ASSNRVGTDTQY
TRBV19 . ASSIERTSSYEQY
TRBV9 TRBD1 ASSAGTATRGYT
TRBV6-5 . ASSQTQGYNSPLH
TRBV2 . ASRSSTDTQY
TRBV7-3 . ASSLGLQETQY
TRBV9 TRBD2 ASSVKGAGVPLGVNEQF
TRBV6-4 TRBD1 ASSMDRGLSDTQY
TRBV27 . ASSPPGRLNQPQH
TRBV7-2 . ASSLRTSGNTIY
TRBV3-1/TRBV3-2 . ASSQGTDGNTIY
TRBV11-2 . ASSLGQGVSGYT
TRBV6-2/TRBV6-3 . ASSSRRPPRDSH
TRBV5-1 . ASSAAPRATDTQY
TRBV27 TRBD1 ASSSRSRDRAEAF
TRBV5-6 TRBD1 ASSMRTGPTEKLF
TRBV5-5 TRBD1 ASSQTGEETQY
TRBV18 . ASSPPGEQPQH
TRBV6-6 TRBD2 ASSPTSGGAGGELF
TRBV4-1 . ASSQVVPVRTGELF
TRBV27 TRBD2 ASSLGTSGANTGELF
TRBV4-1 . ASSQDGGGLGHLGETQY
TRBV12-3/TRBV12-4 . ASSSLLNTEAF
TRBV9 . ASSVSAAGDQETQY
TRBV5-4 TRBD1 ASSGGTGKDTQY
TRBV18 . ASSPPLENEKLF
TRBV10-3 . ASGGPNNEQF
TRBV14 TRBD1 ASRLTGGDEKLF
TRBV7-3 . ASSLFGGTSYNEQF
TRBV5-4 TRBD2 ASSLAGRGGYEQY
TRBV19 . ASSPGGSGYT
TRBV30 . AWLDMNYGYT
TRBV11-2 TRBD1 ASSSWGQLTGELF
TRBV6-5 . ASGASSYNSPLH
TRBV28 . ASNEGGPANYGYT
TRBV5-6 TRBD1 ASSQGQASNYGYT